The 3 T cell receptor beta chains reported below all come from one sample, sequenced in a study of shared clonotypes between healthy human individuals. Assay: immunoSEQ multiplex PCR; the TCRdb copy retains only in-frame clones and omits some. The sample lists about 820,000 clones, 80% to 95% occurring once. As defined, naive CD8 cells were CD45RO-negative and positively selected for CCR7, with terminally differentiated effector memory CD45RA+ cells excluded. Sequencing was carried out using naive CD8+ T cells sorted from blood. The receptors shown here come from a man aged 25 to 45 in good health.

This chain uses TRBV29-1 with TRBJ2-1; D is possibly TRBD2 (6 bases). Germline V lookup: CDR1 SQVTM, CDR2 ANQGSEA. V lost 0 bases and J lost 3, with 15 bases in between. The CDR3 covers 16 residues. CDR3 in amino acids: CSVEDLGGRNYNEQFF. The CDR3 DNA is TGCAGCGTTGAAGATCTAGGTGGGAGGAACTACAATGAGCAGTTCTTC.

The chain links TRBV19 to TRBJ1-5; D remains ambiguous. V lost 1 base to trimming and J lost 1 base, with 11 bases between them. The CDR3 consists of 16 residues. Germline V CDR1 and CDR2: LNHDA, SQIVND (reference sequence). The CDR3 DNA is TGTGCCAGTAGTATAGTTCGTGGGAACAGCAATCAGCCCCAGCATTTT. It specifies CASSIVRGNSNQPQHF. Full variable domain (missing parts from reference TRBV19 and TRBJ1-5): DGGITQSPKYLFRKEGQNVTLSCEQNLNHDAMYWYRQDPGQGLRLIYYSQIVNDFQKGDIAEGYSVSREKKESFPLTVTSAQKNPTAFYLCASSIVRGNSNQPQHFGDGTRLSIL.

J is TRBJ2-1 and V is TRBV4-1; D ambiguous. CDR1 and CDR2 (germline): MGHRA, YSYEKL. V gave up 1 base and J gave up 8 bases, with 21 bases separating them. This CDR3 spans 17 amino acids. The CDR3 DNA reads TGCGCCAGCAGCCAAGTGGTAGCAAGGACCCCAATGGATGAGCAGTTCTTC. Translated: CASSQVVARTPMDEQFF.